These T cell receptor beta chains were read from a single sample in a study of blood T cell repertoires in COVID-19. Measured with immunoSEQ multiplex PCR; TCRdb has only the in-frame clones, and not every one. The sample comprises around 130,000 clones, 84% of which are singletons, and about 12% rests with the top ten. The sequenced material came from peripheral blood. All receptors come from a woman aged 55-70 years with acute or convalescent COVID-19. Each CDR3 is given with its conserved first and last residue. The order of the fields is V gene, D gene, J gene, clone size, CDR3 DNA, CDR3 protein. The D gene is left open where the match is weak. Size tells how often a clone was seen (once, few, many) or the class of an expanded clone, and some rows leave it out.

v_call: TRBV29-1
d_call: .
j_call: TRBJ1-1
clone_size: .
cdr3_nt: TGCAGCGCACTAATATTCACCGATGAAGCTTTCTTT
cdr3_aa: CSALIFTDEAFF

v_call: TRBV25-1
d_call: .
j_call: TRBJ1-4
clone_size: .
cdr3_nt: TGTGCCAGCAGCCGGCCGGGTGGGGAGGAAAAACTGTTTTTT
cdr3_aa: CASSRPGGEEKLFF

v_call: TRBV4-2
d_call: TRBD2
j_call: TRBJ2-3
clone_size: .
cdr3_nt: TGTGCCAGCAGCCTTAATTACCTAGCGGGGGGACCCACAGATACGCAGTATTTT
cdr3_aa: CASSLNYLAGGPTDTQYF

v_call: TRBV5-8
d_call: .
j_call: TRBJ1-5
clone_size: once
cdr3_nt: TGTGCCAGCAGCGTGGGGCAGGGGAATCAGCCCCAGCATTTT
cdr3_aa: CASSVGQGNQPQHF

v_call: TRBV5-6
d_call: .
j_call: TRBJ1-1
clone_size: once
cdr3_nt: TGTGCCAGCAGCTTACCTCTCCAGGTAGCTTTCTTT
cdr3_aa: CASSLPLQVAFF

v_call: TRBV19
d_call: .
j_call: TRBJ1-1
clone_size: .
cdr3_nt: TGTGCCAGTAGTATAGAGGGCAGACAGAACACTGAAGCTTTCTTT
cdr3_aa: CASSIEGRQNTEAFF

v_call: TRBV27
d_call: .
j_call: TRBJ1-1
clone_size: .
cdr3_nt: TGTGCCAGCAGTTTCAGGCATGGCACTGAAGCTTTCTTT
cdr3_aa: CASSFRHGTEAFF

v_call: TRBV4-2
d_call: TRBD1
j_call: TRBJ1-2
clone_size: .
cdr3_nt: TGTGCCAGCAGCCCGGACAGGGTAAACTATGGCTACACCTTC
cdr3_aa: CASSPDRVNYGYTF

v_call: TRBV6-6
d_call: .
j_call: TRBJ1-6
clone_size: .
cdr3_nt: TGTGCCAGCAGTCTGGACAGATTTAATTCACCCCTCCACTTT
cdr3_aa: CASSLDRFNSPLHF

v_call: TRBV5-1
d_call: TRBD1
j_call: TRBJ1-1
clone_size: .
cdr3_nt: TGCGCCAGCAGGCCCGCCCCACACACAGGGGCTCAAGCTTTCTTT
cdr3_aa: CASRPAPHTGAQAFF

v_call: TRBV5-1
d_call: .
j_call: TRBJ1-5
clone_size: .
cdr3_nt: TGCGCCAGCAGCTCCTCCTCAGGGCCCCAGCATTTT
cdr3_aa: CASSSSSGPQHF

v_call: TRBV6-5
d_call: TRBD1
j_call: TRBJ1-2
clone_size: .
cdr3_nt: TGTGCCAGCAGTTCTGGACAGGGAGGTGGCTACACCTTC
cdr3_aa: CASSSGQGGGYTF

v_call: TRBV7-9
d_call: TRBD2
j_call: TRBJ2-1
clone_size: .
cdr3_nt: TGTGCCAGCAGGTTTAGCGGGGGGCCCTCTCAGGAGCAGTTCTTC
cdr3_aa: CASRFSGGPSQEQFF

v_call: TRBV6-5
d_call: TRBD1
j_call: TRBJ2-2
clone_size: .
cdr3_nt: TGTGCCAGCAGTTACAAGGGACAGGTTGACGGGGAGCTGTTTTTT
cdr3_aa: CASSYKGQVDGELFF

v_call: TRBV6-2/TRBV6-3
d_call: TRBD1
j_call: TRBJ2-3
clone_size: medium-sized
cdr3_nt: TGTGCCAGCAGTCAAGGACAGGGCGCAGATACGCAGTATTTT
cdr3_aa: CASSQGQGADTQYF

v_call: TRBV30
d_call: .
j_call: TRBJ2-5
clone_size: .
cdr3_nt: TGTGCCTGGAGCGAAGACATGAGAGGGTGGGAGACCCAGTACTTC
cdr3_aa: CAWSEDMRGWETQYF

v_call: TRBV2
d_call: TRBD1
j_call: TRBJ2-7
clone_size: .
cdr3_nt: TGTGCCAGCAGCCGAGGACAGGGGGCCATCGAGCAGTACTTC
cdr3_aa: CASSRGQGAIEQYF

v_call: TRBV7-3
d_call: TRBD1
j_call: TRBJ1-1
clone_size: .
cdr3_nt: TGTGCCAGCAGCTTTGAGTACAGGGGTGAAGCTTTCTTT
cdr3_aa: CASSFEYRGEAFF

v_call: TRBV5-5
d_call: .
j_call: TRBJ1-1
clone_size: .
cdr3_nt: TGTGCCAGCAGCTTTTTTAGGGGCACTGAAGCTTTCTTT
cdr3_aa: CASSFFRGTEAFF

v_call: TRBV6-5
d_call: .
j_call: TRBJ1-5
clone_size: .
cdr3_nt: TGTGCCAGCAGTCCGGACATCAATCAGCCCCAGCATTTT
cdr3_aa: CASSPDINQPQHF

v_call: TRBV12-3/TRBV12-4
d_call: .
j_call: TRBJ2-5
clone_size: .
cdr3_nt: TGTGCCAGCAGTTTCGCCAGGAGGGAGACCCAGTACTTC
cdr3_aa: CASSFARRETQYF

v_call: TRBV5-6
d_call: .
j_call: TRBJ2-2
clone_size: .
cdr3_nt: TGTGCCAGCAACTACCGCGGGGCGAACACCGGGGAGCTGTTTTTT
cdr3_aa: CASNYRGANTGELFF

v_call: TRBV5-4
d_call: .
j_call: TRBJ1-2
clone_size: .
cdr3_nt: TGTGCCAGCAGCGTGACCTCGGACAGCTACTATGGCTACACCTTC
cdr3_aa: CASSVTSDSYYGYTF

v_call: TRBV7-9
d_call: .
j_call: TRBJ1-6
clone_size: .
cdr3_nt: TGTGCCAGCAGCTCCAGGGAATCACCCCTCCACTTT
cdr3_aa: CASSSRESPLHF

v_call: TRBV5-1
d_call: .
j_call: TRBJ2-2
clone_size: .
cdr3_nt: TGCGCCAGCAGCTTCGGCAGACTTTTGAACACCGGGGAGCTGTTTTTT
cdr3_aa: CASSFGRLLNTGELFF

v_call: TRBV3-1/TRBV3-2
d_call: .
j_call: TRBJ2-3
clone_size: .
cdr3_nt: TGTGCCAGCAGCCAAGATGGGCGGGGCGGGACAGATACGCAGTATTTT
cdr3_aa: CASSQDGRGGTDTQYF

v_call: TRBV5-6
d_call: .
j_call: TRBJ1-1
clone_size: .
cdr3_nt: TGTGCCAGCAGCTACGCGGACACTGAAGCTTTCTTT
cdr3_aa: CASSYADTEAFF

v_call: TRBV5-4
d_call: .
j_call: TRBJ2-3
clone_size: .
cdr3_nt: TGTGCCAGCAGCGACAGGGACTTCGCAGATACGCAGTATTTT
cdr3_aa: CASSDRDFADTQYF

v_call: TRBV3-1/TRBV3-2
d_call: TRBD2
j_call: TRBJ2-2
clone_size: .
cdr3_nt: TGTGCCAGCCAACTAGCGAAACTAGCGGGGGGATCGGGGGAGCTGTTTTTT
cdr3_aa: CASQLAKLAGGSGELFF

v_call: TRBV30
d_call: .
j_call: TRBJ1-3
clone_size: .
cdr3_nt: TGTGCCTGGAGTGACGGGTCTCTCTTCGTAGGCACCATATATTTT
cdr3_aa: CAWSDGSLFVGTIYF

v_call: TRBV2
d_call: .
j_call: TRBJ2-1
clone_size: .
cdr3_nt: TGTGCCAGCAGTGCCGGGACAAGCTCCTACAATGAGCAGTTCTTC
cdr3_aa: CASSAGTSSYNEQFF

v_call: TRBV20-1
d_call: TRBD1
j_call: TRBJ1-5
clone_size: .
cdr3_nt: TGCAGTGCTAGTATGGGGACAGGATCCAATCAGCCCCAGCATTTT
cdr3_aa: CSASMGTGSNQPQHF

v_call: TRBV10-3
d_call: .
j_call: TRBJ2-7
clone_size: .
cdr3_nt: TGTGCCATCAGTGAGTCGAGGGCAGGACGCTCCTACGAGCAGTACTTC
cdr3_aa: CAISESRAGRSYEQYF

v_call: TRBV10-3
d_call: .
j_call: TRBJ1-2
clone_size: .
cdr3_nt: TGTGCCAGCCGCACCGCCTTACAGGGAAGCGATGGCTACACCTTC
cdr3_aa: CASRTALQGSDGYTF

v_call: TRBV24-1
d_call: TRBD1
j_call: TRBJ1-1
clone_size: .
cdr3_nt: TGTGCCACCGTGGAGGCAGGGGGCACTGAAGCTTTCTTT
cdr3_aa: CATVEAGGTEAFF

v_call: TRBV6-6
d_call: TRBD1
j_call: TRBJ2-3
clone_size: .
cdr3_nt: TGTGCCACCGGGACAGGGGGCACAGATACGCAGTATTTT
cdr3_aa: CATGTGGTDTQYF

v_call: TRBV10-1
d_call: TRBD1
j_call: TRBJ2-1
clone_size: .
cdr3_nt: TGCGCCAGCAGTCGGGACAGGGCAGCATATGAGCAGTTCTTC
cdr3_aa: CASSRDRAAYEQFF

v_call: TRBV2
d_call: .
j_call: TRBJ1-6
clone_size: .
cdr3_nt: TGTGCCAGCAGTTCCCCATCTTCACCCCTCCACTTT
cdr3_aa: CASSSPSSPLHF

v_call: TRBV19
d_call: .
j_call: TRBJ1-5
clone_size: .
cdr3_nt: TGTGCCAGTAGCCCGAGGGAATCAGGTAGGCAGCCCCAGCATTTT
cdr3_aa: CASSPRESGRQPQHF

v_call: TRBV9
d_call: .
j_call: TRBJ1-5
clone_size: .
cdr3_nt: TGTGCCAGCAGCGTAACGTACGGGGATCAGCCCCAGCATTTT
cdr3_aa: CASSVTYGDQPQHF

v_call: TRBV18
d_call: .
j_call: TRBJ2-1
clone_size: .
cdr3_nt: TGTGCCAGCTCACCACCGGGCGTAGGTGAGCAGTTCTTC
cdr3_aa: CASSPPGVGEQFF

v_call: TRBV7-2
d_call: .
j_call: TRBJ1-2
clone_size: .
cdr3_nt: TGTGCCAGCAGCTTGGGAATCGGCGGGGGCTATGGCTACACCTTC
cdr3_aa: CASSLGIGGGYGYTF

v_call: TRBV3-1/TRBV3-2
d_call: TRBD1
j_call: TRBJ1-1
clone_size: .
cdr3_nt: TGTGCCAGCAGCCCCGGGTTGGGGGCGGGACAGGGAGCCTCTGAGGCTTTCTTT
cdr3_aa: CASSPGLGAGQGASEAFF

v_call: TRBV2
d_call: TRBD1
j_call: TRBJ1-1
clone_size: .
cdr3_nt: TGTGCCAGCTGGGGACAGAACAAGAACACTGAAGCTTTCTTT
cdr3_aa: CASWGQNKNTEAFF

v_call: TRBV19
d_call: TRBD1
j_call: TRBJ1-2
clone_size: .
cdr3_nt: TGTGCCAGTAGTGGGACAGTGCCCGACCCTAGGGGCTACACCTTC
cdr3_aa: CASSGTVPDPRGYTF

v_call: TRBV30
d_call: .
j_call: TRBJ2-2
clone_size: once
cdr3_nt: TGTGCCTCCATTAACACCGGGGAGCTGTTTTTT
cdr3_aa: CASINTGELFF

v_call: TRBV5-5
d_call: TRBD1
j_call: TRBJ1-2
clone_size: .
cdr3_nt: TGTGCCAGCAGCCTTCAGGACAGGGCTGGCTACACCTTC
cdr3_aa: CASSLQDRAGYTF

v_call: TRBV7-3
d_call: TRBD1
j_call: TRBJ2-7
clone_size: .
cdr3_nt: TGTGCCAGCAGCTACACAGGGGGCGCAGCCTCCGAGCAGTACTTC
cdr3_aa: CASSYTGGAASEQYF

v_call: TRBV21-1
d_call: .
j_call: TRBJ1-1
clone_size: .
cdr3_nt: TGTGCCAGCAGCAATAGGGGGGGCACGGAGTACACTGAAGCTTTCTTT
cdr3_aa: CASSNRGGTEYTEAFF

v_call: TRBV19
d_call: TRBD1
j_call: TRBJ1-3
clone_size: .
cdr3_nt: TGTGCCAGTAGTCTGGACAGGGCATATGGAAACACCATATATTTT
cdr3_aa: CASSLDRAYGNTIYF

v_call: TRBV5-1
d_call: .
j_call: TRBJ1-2
clone_size: .
cdr3_nt: TGCGCCAGCAGCTTGGTTACTGGTGGCTACACCTTC
cdr3_aa: CASSLVTGGYTF

v_call: TRBV29-1
d_call: .
j_call: TRBJ2-1
clone_size: .
cdr3_nt: TGCAGCGTTGAAGCCACTGGGGCATCGGGTCCGTCCTACAATGAGCAGTTCTTC
cdr3_aa: CSVEATGASGPSYNEQFF

v_call: TRBV9
d_call: .
j_call: TRBJ2-3
clone_size: .
cdr3_nt: TGTGCCAGCAGCGTAGAGGCAGGGGCCCGCACAGATACGCAGTATTTT
cdr3_aa: CASSVEAGARTDTQYF

v_call: TRBV6-6
d_call: .
j_call: TRBJ1-5
clone_size: .
cdr3_nt: TGTGCCAGCAGTTACTCTATAGGGGCTGGGCAGCCCCAGCATTTT
cdr3_aa: CASSYSIGAGQPQHF

v_call: TRBV5-1
d_call: TRBD1
j_call: TRBJ2-7
clone_size: .
cdr3_nt: TGCGCCAGCAGCCTCGGACAGGGCATTGACGAGCAGTACTTC
cdr3_aa: CASSLGQGIDEQYF

v_call: TRBV11-2
d_call: .
j_call: TRBJ2-2
clone_size: .
cdr3_nt: TGTGCCAGCAGCACAGTTACCGGGGAGCTGTTTTTT
cdr3_aa: CASSTVTGELFF

v_call: TRBV6-2/TRBV6-3
d_call: TRBD1
j_call: TRBJ1-6
clone_size: .
cdr3_nt: TGTGCCAGCAGTTACGGTGGGACAGCTAATTCACCCCTCCACTTT
cdr3_aa: CASSYGGTANSPLHF